This T cell receptor beta chain is from a study of Graves' ophthalmopathy and Graves' hyperthyroidism. Trimming took 0 bases from V and 5 from J, leaving 12 bases between them. The CDR3 is 16 amino acids. Looked up from germline, CDR1 is SGDLS and CDR2 is YYNGEE. RNA transcripts provided the template for amplifying TCR beta CDR3 regions. Investigators did first-round RT-PCR with HTBI primers, then second-round multiplex PCR. Via MiXCR, TCRdb re-called the multiplex PCR reads, giving one row per CDR3 protein. Of approximately 700,000 distinct CDR3 sequences listed, roughly two fifths were seen once; the top ten hold approximately 46%.

The specimen sequenced was peripheral blood. The chain recombines TRBV9 with TRBJ2-6; D uncertain. This TCR was recovered from an adult man with Graves' ophthalmopathy. This chain's CDR3 is CASSVGTAGWANVLTF. The CDR3 bases are TGTGCCAGCAGCGTAGGGACCGCAGGTTGGGCCAACGTCCTGACTTTC.